This T cell receptor beta chain was retrieved from a study of cytomegalovirus exposure and HLA in healthy donors. Across the whole study: About 82 million unique TCRs from HLA-typed donors were held in an early release of data. General observations from the study: As confirmed in vitro, a few CMV-associated chains were specific for CMV antigens.

The count of this clone is one. Its antigen remains unknown. The germline V gene has CDR1 SGHTA and CDR2 FQGTGA. This CDR3 contains 13 residues. With 5 bases clipped from V and 4 bases from J, the junction kept 4 bases outside the gene matches. In the PCR, 60 Vbeta and 13 Jbeta primers were used. Generated by immunoSEQ multiplex PCR, the TCRdb table keeps only in-frame clones and is missing some. The table lists under 150,000 clones, 70% to 80% of them singletons. This TCR was recovered from a woman in her fifties or sixties in good health and CMV-seronegative. The chain joins TRBV7-3 to TRBJ1-1, with TRBD1 matching 7 bases. Material: PBMCs. The CDR3 DNA follows: TGTGCCAGCAGCGTCCGACAGGGCACTGAAGCTTTCTTT. It codes for CASSVRQGTEAFF.